The clone carrying this TCR beta chain was detected only a few times. Its antigen is not identified. This specimen belongs to a study of identical twins. Study-level findings and limits: Cord blood beta clonotypes that were abundant carried fewer insertions, and memory repertoires showed no such trend. Cross-sectional statistics, not tracking of the same donors, supported the conclusions.

Template switching, a step in the protocol, added a universal primer site, and cDNA carried unique molecular identifiers. TCRdb reprocessed the 5' RACE reads with MiXCR, giving one entry per CDR3 protein. Here the sample spans about 900,000 distinct CDR3 sequences, approximately 13% being singletons. Trimming removed 1 base from V and 1 base from J; junction bases left unmatched: 11. Germline CDR1 SGHVS, CDR2 FNYEAQ. This CDR3 contains 18 residues. These records were also assigned to another study, of yellow fever vaccine responses in identical twins.

The gene calls are TRBV7-6 and TRBJ1-1, with 8 bases lining up with TRBD1. This receptor was identified in a woman aged 18-35 years in good health. Material: PBMCs. The CDR3 region has the DNA TGTGCCAGCAGCTTAGAGCCTTCGGGGACAGGCTCGAACACTGAAGCTTTCTTT. Translation gives CASSLEPSGTGSNTEAFF.